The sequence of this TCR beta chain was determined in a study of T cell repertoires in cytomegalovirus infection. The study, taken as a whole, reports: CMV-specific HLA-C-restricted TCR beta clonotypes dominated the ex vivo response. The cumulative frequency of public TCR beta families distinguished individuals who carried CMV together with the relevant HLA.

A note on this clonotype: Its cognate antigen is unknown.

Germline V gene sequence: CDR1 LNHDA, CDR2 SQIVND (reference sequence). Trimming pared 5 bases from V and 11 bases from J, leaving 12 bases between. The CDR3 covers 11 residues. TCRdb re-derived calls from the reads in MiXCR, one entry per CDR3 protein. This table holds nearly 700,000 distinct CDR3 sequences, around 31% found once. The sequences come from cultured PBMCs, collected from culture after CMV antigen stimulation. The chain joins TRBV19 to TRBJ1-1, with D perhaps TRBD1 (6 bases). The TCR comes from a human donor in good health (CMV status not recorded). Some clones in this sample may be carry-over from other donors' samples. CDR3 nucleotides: TGTGCCAGTAGTCCAGGGGTCCGGGCTTTCTTT. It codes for CASSPGVRAFF.